This T cell receptor beta chain was sequenced for a study of T-cell memory formation after mild COVID-19. As for the study in general: TCR clusters were mostly confined to one donor each. Points from the study as a whole: The second-wave clones peaking on day 37 were not confirmed as SARS-CoV-2-specific. The study found balanced CD4/CD8 in clones contracting day 15 to 85 and a CD4+ lean in later expanders.

CDR1 and CDR2 from the germline V gene are SQVTM and ANQGSEA. The CDR3 spans 13 residues. V dropped 1 base and J dropped 2 bases, with 8 bases sitting between them. TCRdb recomputed calls from the 5' RACE reads with MiXCR, one row per CDR3 protein. Among roughly 190,000 distinct CDR3 sequences listed, more than 9% were seen once. This clonotype was counted at least ten times. Its specificity is not known. The sample consisted of PBMCs or a T cell subset sorted from them (not recorded which). The sequence came from a man aged 18 to 35 who had mild COVID-19 (a few samples of this study predate the infection). Cell type and time point are not known. The J gene is TRBJ2-5, the V gene TRBV29-1, with D tentatively TRBD2 (6 bases). This CDR3 is CSVEVGGQETQYF. In nucleotides, the CDR3 is TGCAGCGTTGAAGTTGGGGGGCAAGAGACCCAGTACTTC.